This TCR beta chain originates from a study of cytomegalovirus exposure and HLA in healthy donors. Details on this clone: What it binds is unknown.

The repertoire was sequenced with immunoSEQ multiplex PCR; TCRdb's copy has only in-frame clones and lacks some. The table shows over 80,000 clones, with 85% occurring only once. Findings of the study overall: In vitro confirmation showed three CMV-associated chains to be CMV antigen specific. In the roughly 130 validation repertoires, a later analysis found that first-cohort TCR clusters tended to co-occur. The study put some 150 TCR beta chains on its list as cytomegalovirus-associated.

This TCR came from a man aged 18 to 29 in good health and CMV-seropositive. Input material: PBMCs.

The CDR3 loop is CASSLVAGQNYEQYF. Here the CDR3 DNA reads TGCGCCAGCAGCTTGGTAGCAGGGCAAAACTACGAGCAGTACTTC. This chain joins TRBV5-1 and TRBJ2-7; weak D call: TRBD1 (5 bases). The germline V gene has CDR1 SGHRS and CDR2 YFSETQ. CDR3 length equals 15 residues. The V and J ends lost 0 bases and 3 bases respectively, with 13 bases between them. Full variable domain (missing parts from reference TRBV5-1 and TRBJ2-7): KAGVTQTPRYLIKTRGQQVTLSCSPISGHRSVSWYQQTPGQGLQFLFEYFSETQRNKGNFPGRFSGRQFSNSRSEMNVSTLELGDSALYLCASSLVAGQNYEQYFGPGTRLTVT.